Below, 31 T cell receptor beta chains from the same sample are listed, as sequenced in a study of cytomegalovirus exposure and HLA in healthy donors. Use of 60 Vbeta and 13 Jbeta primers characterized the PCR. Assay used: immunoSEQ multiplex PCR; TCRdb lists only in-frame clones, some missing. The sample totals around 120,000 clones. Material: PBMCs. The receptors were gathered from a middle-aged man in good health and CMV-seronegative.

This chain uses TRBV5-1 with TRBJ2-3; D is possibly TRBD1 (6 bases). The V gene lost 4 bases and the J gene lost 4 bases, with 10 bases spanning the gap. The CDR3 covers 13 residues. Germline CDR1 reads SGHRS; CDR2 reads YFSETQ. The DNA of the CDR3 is TGCGCCAGCAGCCTACAGGGCTCAGATACGCAGTATTTT. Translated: CASSLQGSDTQYF.

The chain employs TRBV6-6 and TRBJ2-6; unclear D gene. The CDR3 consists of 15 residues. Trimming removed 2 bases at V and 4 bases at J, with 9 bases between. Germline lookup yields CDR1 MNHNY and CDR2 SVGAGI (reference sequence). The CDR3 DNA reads TGTGCCAGCAGTTACGTTTACTCGGGGGCCAACGTCCTGACTTTC. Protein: CASSYVYSGANVLTF.

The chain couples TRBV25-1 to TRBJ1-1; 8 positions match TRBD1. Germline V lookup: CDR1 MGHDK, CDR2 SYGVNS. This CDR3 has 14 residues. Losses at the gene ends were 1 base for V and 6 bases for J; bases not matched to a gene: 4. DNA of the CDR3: TGTGCCAGCAGTGAATTCGACAGGGGCTCTGAAGCTTTCTTT. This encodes CASSEFDRGSEAFF.

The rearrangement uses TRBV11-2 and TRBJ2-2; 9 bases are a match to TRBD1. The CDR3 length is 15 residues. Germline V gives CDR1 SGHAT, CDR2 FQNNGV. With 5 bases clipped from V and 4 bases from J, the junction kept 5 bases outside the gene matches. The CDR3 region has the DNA TGTGCCAGCAGCGCACAGGGGGCTCCCACCGGGGAGCTGTTTTTT. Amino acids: CASSAQGAPTGELFF.

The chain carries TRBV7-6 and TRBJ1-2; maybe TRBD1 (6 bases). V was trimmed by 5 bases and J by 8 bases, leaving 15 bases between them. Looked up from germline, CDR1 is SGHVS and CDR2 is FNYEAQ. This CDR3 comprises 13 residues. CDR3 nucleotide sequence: TGTGCCAGCAGCCCCGGGACACTTGACGGCTACACCTTC. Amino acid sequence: CASSPGTLDGYTF.

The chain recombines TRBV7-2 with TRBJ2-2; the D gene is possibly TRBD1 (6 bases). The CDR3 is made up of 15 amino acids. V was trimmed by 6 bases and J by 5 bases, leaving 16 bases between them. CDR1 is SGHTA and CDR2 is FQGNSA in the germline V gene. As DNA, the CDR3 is TGTGCCAGCAGGCTAAGACAGGCTACTACCGGGGAGCTGTTTTTT. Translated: CASRLRQATTGELFF.

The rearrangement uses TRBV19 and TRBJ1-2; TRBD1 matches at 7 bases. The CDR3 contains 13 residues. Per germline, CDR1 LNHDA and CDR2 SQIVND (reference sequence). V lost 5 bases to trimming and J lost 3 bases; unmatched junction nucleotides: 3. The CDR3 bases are TGTGCCAGTAGTCTCACAGGGGACTATGGCTACACCTTC. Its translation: CASSLTGDYGYTF. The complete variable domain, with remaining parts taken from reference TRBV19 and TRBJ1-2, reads DGGITQSPKYLFRKEGQNVTLSCEQNLNHDAMYWYRQDPGQGLRLIYYSQIVNDFQKGDIAEGYSVSREKKESFPLTVTSAQKNPTAFYLCASSLTGDYGYTFGSGTRLTVV.

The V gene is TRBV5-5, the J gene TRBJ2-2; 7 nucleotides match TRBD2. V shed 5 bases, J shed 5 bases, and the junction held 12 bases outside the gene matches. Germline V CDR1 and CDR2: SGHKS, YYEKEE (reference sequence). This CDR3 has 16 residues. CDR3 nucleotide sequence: TGTGCCAGCAGTCACCCCGGGGGAGCGGGGACCGGGGAGCTGTTTTTT. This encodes CASSHPGGAGTGELFF.

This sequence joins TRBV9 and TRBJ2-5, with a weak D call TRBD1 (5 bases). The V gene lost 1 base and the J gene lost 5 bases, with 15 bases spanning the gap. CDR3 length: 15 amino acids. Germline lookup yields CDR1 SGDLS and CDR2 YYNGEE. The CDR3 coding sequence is TGTGCCAGCAGCGTAAGTCAGGGATCAGGGGAGACCCAGTACTTC. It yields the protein CASSVSQGSGETQYF. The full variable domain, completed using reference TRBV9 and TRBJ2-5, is DSGVTQTPKHLITATGQRVTLRCSPRSGDLSVYWYQQSLDQGLQFLIQYYNGEERAKGNILERFSAQQFPDLHSELNLSSLELGDSALYFCASSVSQGSGETQYFGPGTRLLVL.

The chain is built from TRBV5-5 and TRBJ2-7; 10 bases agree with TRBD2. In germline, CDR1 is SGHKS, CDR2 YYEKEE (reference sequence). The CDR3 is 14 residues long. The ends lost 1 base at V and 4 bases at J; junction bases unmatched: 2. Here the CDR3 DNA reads TGTGCCAGCAGCTTGATAGCGGGAGGTTACGAGCAGTACTTC. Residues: CASSLIAGGYEQYF.

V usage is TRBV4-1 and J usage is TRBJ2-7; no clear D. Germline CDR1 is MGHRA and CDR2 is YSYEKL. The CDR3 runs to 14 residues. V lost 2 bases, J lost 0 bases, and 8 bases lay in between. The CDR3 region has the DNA TGCGCCAGCAGCCAACACATCTTCTCCTACGAGCAGTACTTC. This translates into CASSQHIFSYEQYF.

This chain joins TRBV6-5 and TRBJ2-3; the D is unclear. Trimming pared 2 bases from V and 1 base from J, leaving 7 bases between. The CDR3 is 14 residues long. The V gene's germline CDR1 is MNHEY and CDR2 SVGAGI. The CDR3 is CASSYAAGTDTQYF. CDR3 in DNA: TGTGCCAGCAGTTACGCGGCAGGCACAGATACGCAGTATTTT.

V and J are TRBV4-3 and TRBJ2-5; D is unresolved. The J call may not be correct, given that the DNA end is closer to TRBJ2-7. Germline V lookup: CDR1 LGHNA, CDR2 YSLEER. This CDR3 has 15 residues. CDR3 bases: TGCGCCAGCAGCCAAGGAGCACAGCCATCCTACGAGCAGTACTTC. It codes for CASSQGAQPSYEQYF.

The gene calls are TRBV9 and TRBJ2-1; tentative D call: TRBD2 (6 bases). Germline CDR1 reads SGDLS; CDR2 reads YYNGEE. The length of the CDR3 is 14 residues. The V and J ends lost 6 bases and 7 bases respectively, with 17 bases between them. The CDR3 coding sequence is TGTGCCAGCAACCTTTATGGCGGGATAAATGAGCAGTTCTTC. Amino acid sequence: CASNLYGGINEQFF.

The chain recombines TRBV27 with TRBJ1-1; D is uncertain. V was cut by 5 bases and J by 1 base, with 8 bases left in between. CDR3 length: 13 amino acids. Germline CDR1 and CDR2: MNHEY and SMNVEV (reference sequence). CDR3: CASSPSGNTEAFF. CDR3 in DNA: TGTGCCAGCAGTCCATCAGGGAACACTGAAGCTTTCTTT.

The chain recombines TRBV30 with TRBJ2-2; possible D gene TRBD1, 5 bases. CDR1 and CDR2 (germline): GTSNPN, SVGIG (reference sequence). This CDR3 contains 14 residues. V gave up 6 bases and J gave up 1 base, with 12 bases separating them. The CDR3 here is CACPRTLNTGELFF. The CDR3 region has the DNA TGTGCCTGCCCTCGGACACTGAACACCGGGGAGCTGTTTTTT.

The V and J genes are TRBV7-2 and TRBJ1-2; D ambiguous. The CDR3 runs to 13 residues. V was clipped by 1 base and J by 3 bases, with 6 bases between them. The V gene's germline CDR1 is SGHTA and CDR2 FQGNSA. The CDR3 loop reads CASSLEAHYGYTF. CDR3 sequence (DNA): TGTGCCAGCAGCTTAGAAGCCCACTATGGCTACACCTTC.

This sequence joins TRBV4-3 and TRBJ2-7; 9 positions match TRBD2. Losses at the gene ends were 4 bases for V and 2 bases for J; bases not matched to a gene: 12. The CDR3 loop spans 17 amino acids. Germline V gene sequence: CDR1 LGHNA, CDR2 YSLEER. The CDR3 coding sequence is TGCGCCAGCAGCCTTGGCCTAGCGGGATCTTCAACCTACGAGCAGTACTTC. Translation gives CASSLGLAGSSTYEQYF.

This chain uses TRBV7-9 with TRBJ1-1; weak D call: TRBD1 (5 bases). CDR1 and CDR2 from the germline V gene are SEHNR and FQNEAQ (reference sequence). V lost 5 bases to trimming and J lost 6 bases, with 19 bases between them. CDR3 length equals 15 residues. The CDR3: CASSRGGLPLPEAFF. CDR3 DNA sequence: TGTGCCAGCAGCCGGGGGGGTTTGCCCCTACCTGAAGCTTTCTTT.

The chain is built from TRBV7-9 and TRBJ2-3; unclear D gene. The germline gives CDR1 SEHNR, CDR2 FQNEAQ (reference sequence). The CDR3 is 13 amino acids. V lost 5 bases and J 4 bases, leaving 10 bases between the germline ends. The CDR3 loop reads CASSMTAADTQYF. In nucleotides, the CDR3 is TGTGCCAGCAGCATGACCGCGGCAGATACGCAGTATTTT.

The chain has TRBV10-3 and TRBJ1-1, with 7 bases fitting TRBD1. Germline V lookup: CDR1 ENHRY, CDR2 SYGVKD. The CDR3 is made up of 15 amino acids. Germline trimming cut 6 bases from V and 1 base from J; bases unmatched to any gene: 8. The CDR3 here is CAIRKPDRANTEAFF. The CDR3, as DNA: TGTGCCATCAGAAAGCCCGACAGGGCGAACACTGAAGCTTTCTTT.

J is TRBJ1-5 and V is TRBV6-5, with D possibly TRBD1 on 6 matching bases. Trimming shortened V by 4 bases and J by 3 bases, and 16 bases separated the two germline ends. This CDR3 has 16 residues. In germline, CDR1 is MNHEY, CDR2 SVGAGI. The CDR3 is CASSSRRGAVNQPQHF. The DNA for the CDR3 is TGTGCCAGCAGTTCTCGACGGGGGGCAGTCAATCAGCCCCAGCATTTT.

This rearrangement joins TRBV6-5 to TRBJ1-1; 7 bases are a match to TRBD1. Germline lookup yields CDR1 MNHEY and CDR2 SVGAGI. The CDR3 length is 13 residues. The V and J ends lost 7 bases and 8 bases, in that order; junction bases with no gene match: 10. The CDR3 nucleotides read TGTGCCAGCACCCCCCCCGGGACAGCCGAAGCTTTCTTT. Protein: CASTPPGTAEAFF.

The CDR3 sequence: CASRTSGRGGELFF. For the CDR3, the DNA is TGTGCCAGCAGGACTAGCGGGAGAGGCGGGGAGCTGTTTTTT. The chain combines TRBV25-1 with TRBJ2-2; the match to TRBD2 covers 12 bases. Germline-derived CDR1 and CDR2 are MGHDK and SYGVNS. Losses at the gene ends were 6 bases for V and 7 bases for J; bases not matched to a gene: 3. This CDR3 has 14 residues.

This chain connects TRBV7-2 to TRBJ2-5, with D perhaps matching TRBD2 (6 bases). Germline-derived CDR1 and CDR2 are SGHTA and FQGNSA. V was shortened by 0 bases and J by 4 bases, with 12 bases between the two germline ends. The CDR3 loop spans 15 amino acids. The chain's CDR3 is CASSLARFGGETQYF. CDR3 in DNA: TGTGCCAGCAGCTTAGCCCGATTCGGGGGAGAGACCCAGTACTTC.

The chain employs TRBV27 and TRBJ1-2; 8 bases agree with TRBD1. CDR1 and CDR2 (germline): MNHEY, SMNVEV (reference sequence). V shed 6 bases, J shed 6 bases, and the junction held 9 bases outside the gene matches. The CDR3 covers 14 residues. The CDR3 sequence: CASRLIGTGNGYTF. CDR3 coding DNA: TGTGCCAGCAGGTTAATCGGGACAGGAAATGGCTACACCTTC.

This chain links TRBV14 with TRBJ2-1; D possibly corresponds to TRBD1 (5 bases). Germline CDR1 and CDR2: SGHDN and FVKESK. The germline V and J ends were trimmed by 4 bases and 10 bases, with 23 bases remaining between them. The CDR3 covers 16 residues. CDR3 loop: CASSPQSASAWGEQFF. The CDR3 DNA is TGTGCCAGCAGCCCCCAATCCGCTTCAGCTTGGGGCGAGCAGTTCTTC. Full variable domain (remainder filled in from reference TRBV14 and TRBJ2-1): EAGVTQFPSHSVIEKGQTVTLRCDPISGHDNLYWYRRVMGKEIKFLLHFVKESKQDESGMPNNRFLAERTGGTYSTLKVQPAELEDSGVYFCASSPQSASAWGEQFFGPGTRLTVL.

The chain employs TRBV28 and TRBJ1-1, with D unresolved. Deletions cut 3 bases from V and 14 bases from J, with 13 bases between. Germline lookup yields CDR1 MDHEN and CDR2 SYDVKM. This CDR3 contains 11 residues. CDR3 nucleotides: TGTGCCAGCAGTTTGAATCAACTCGGGTTCTTT. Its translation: CASSLNQLGFF.

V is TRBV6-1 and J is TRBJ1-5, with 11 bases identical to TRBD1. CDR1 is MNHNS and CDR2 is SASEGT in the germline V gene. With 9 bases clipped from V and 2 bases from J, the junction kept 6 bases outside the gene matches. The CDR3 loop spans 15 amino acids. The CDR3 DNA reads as TGTGCCAGTTGGACAGGGGGCGCGGGCAATCAGCCCCAGCATTTT. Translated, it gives CASWTGGAGNQPQHF.

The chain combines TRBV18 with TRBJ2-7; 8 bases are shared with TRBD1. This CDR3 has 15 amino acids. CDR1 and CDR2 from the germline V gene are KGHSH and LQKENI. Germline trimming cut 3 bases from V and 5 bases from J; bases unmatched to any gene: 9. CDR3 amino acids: CASSPYGQGSDEQYF. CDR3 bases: TGTGCCAGCTCACCGTACGGACAGGGAAGTGACGAGCAGTACTTC.

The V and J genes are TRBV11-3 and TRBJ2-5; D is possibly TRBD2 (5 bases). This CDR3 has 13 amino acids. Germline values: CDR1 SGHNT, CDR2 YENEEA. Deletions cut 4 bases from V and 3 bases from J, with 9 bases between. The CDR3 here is CASSSDLKETQYF. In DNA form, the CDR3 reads TGTGCCAGCAGCTCGGACTTGAAAGAGACCCAGTACTTC.